These 10 T cell receptor beta chains were all obtained from the same sample, sequenced in a study of blood T cell repertoires in COVID-19. The method was immunoSEQ multiplex PCR; TCRdb's version includes in-frame clones alone and lacks a portion of them. The table lists 110,000 to 150,000 clones, 65% to 85% of them singletons. Sequencing was carried out using peripheral blood. These receptors came from a woman in her fifties or sixties with acute or convalescent COVID-19.

The gene calls are TRBV5-1 and TRBJ1-1; D is unresolved. Germline V gene sequence: CDR1 SGHRS, CDR2 YFSETQ. The CDR3 sequence is 11 residues long. V was pared by 5 bases and J by 7 bases, with 9 bases between. CDR3 DNA: TGCGCCAGCAGGTCTGAGGTTGAAGCTTTCTTT. Translated, it gives CASRSEVEAFF.

V usage is TRBV19 and J usage is TRBJ1-3; the match to TRBD1 covers 7 bases. The CDR3 has 15 residues. The germline V gene has CDR1 LNHDA and CDR2 SQIVND (reference sequence). Losses at the gene ends were 7 bases for V and 0 bases for J; bases not matched to a gene: 6. The CDR3 DNA follows: TGTGCCAGTACCCGGGACAGTAGCTCTGGAAACACCATATATTTT. Translated, it gives CASTRDSSSGNTIYF.

This clone occurred many times. V and J are TRBV3-1 (or the pseudogene TRBV3-2) and TRBJ2-5, with 14 bases identical to TRBD2. Germline V gene lookup returns CDR1 LGHDT and CDR2 YNNKEL (reference sequence). The V segment lost 4 bases and the J segment 0 bases; nucleotides outside the gene matches: 4. This CDR3 contains 17 residues. As DNA, the CDR3 is TGTGCCAGCAGCCCGACTAGCGGGAGGGCTAACCAAGAGACCCAGTACTTC. It translates to CASSPTSGRANQETQYF.

This chain links TRBV7-6 with TRBJ1-1; no firm D call. This CDR3 is built from 14 residues. V was shortened by 2 bases and J by 5 bases, with 12 bases between the two germline ends. CDR1 is SGHVS and CDR2 is FNYEAQ in the germline V gene. CDR3 residues: CASSLTDTTTEAFF. The CDR3 DNA is TGTGCCAGCAGCTTAACAGATACAACAACTGAAGCTTTCTTT.

This clone came up a few times. The V and J genes are TRBV18 and TRBJ2-7; TRBD2 matches at 10 bases. Germline CDR1 is KGHSH and CDR2 is LQKENI. J gave up 2 bases and V 3 bases, and 22 bases lay outside the gene matches. The CDR3 loop spans 21 amino acids. The CDR3 spells CASSPTFAGRIAGGITYEQYF. The CDR3 region has the DNA TGTGCCAGCTCACCGACGTTCGCGGGGAGGATAGCGGGAGGCATAACCTACGAGCAGTACTTC. The full variable domain, with the rest looked up from reference TRBV18 and TRBJ2-7, is NAGVMQNPRHLVRRRGQEARLRCSPMKGHSHVYWYRQLPEEGLKFMVYLQKENIIDESGMPKERFSAEFPKEGPSILRIQQVVRGDSAAYFCASSPTFAGRIAGGITYEQYFGPGTRLTVT.

This clone was counted at least ten times. CDR3 bases: TGCGCCAGCAGCCCTGGTGGGACAGGGATCAATCAGCCCCAGCATTTT. This codes for CASSPGGTGINQPQHF. The rearrangement joins TRBV5-1 to TRBJ1-5, with TRBD1 matching 9 bases. CDR3 length: 16 amino acids. V lost 4 bases to trimming and J lost 3 bases; unmatched junction nucleotides: 8. Germline-derived CDR1 and CDR2 are SGHRS and YFSETQ.

CDR3 sequence: CASSPRQGIGNTEAFF. The CDR3 nucleotides read TGTGCCAGCAGCCCCCGACAGGGTATTGGGAACACTGAAGCTTTCTTT. V and J are TRBV7-9 and TRBJ1-1; the match to TRBD1 covers 7 bases. The length of the CDR3 is 16 residues. The germline CDR1 and CDR2 sequences are SEHNR and FQNEAQ (reference sequence). V lost 5 bases, J lost 1 base, and 10 bases stayed unmatched. The whole variable domain, filled in from reference TRBV7-9 and TRBJ1-1, reads DTGVSQNPRHKITKRGQNVTFRCDPISEHNRLYWYRQTLGQGPEFLTYFQNEAQLEKSRLLSDRFSAERPKGSFSTLEIQRTEQGDSAMYLCASSPRQGIGNTEAFFGQGTRLTVV.

The chain recombines TRBV7-9 with TRBJ2-1, with D perhaps TRBD1 (6 bases). Trimming cost V 2 bases and J 6 bases, with 17 bases left between them. Germline values: CDR1 SEHNR, CDR2 FQNEAQ (reference sequence). CDR3 length: 16 amino acids. CDR3 in amino acids: CASSLPSLSGANEQFF. The CDR3 DNA reads as TGTGCCAGCAGCTTACCCTCCCTATCAGGGGCCAATGAGCAGTTCTTC. Full variable domain (rest looked up from reference TRBV7-9 and TRBJ2-1): DTGVSQNPRHKITKRGQNVTFRCDPISEHNRLYWYRQTLGQGPEFLTYFQNEAQLEKSRLLSDRFSAERPKGSFSTLEIQRTEQGDSAMYLCASSLPSLSGANEQFFGPGTRLTVL.

This clone was seen only a few times. J is TRBJ2-2 and V is TRBV5-6, with 7 bases aligning to TRBD1. The germline V gene has CDR1 SGHDT and CDR2 YYEEEE. The CDR3 extends over 17 amino acids. J lost 1 base, V lost 0 bases, and 6 bases had no gene match. In DNA, the CDR3 is TGTGCCAGCAGCTTGGGGACAGGCCTAGAGAACACCGGGGAGCTGTTTTTT. Translating it yields CASSLGTGLENTGELFF.

CDR3 nucleotide sequence: TGTGCCAGCAGCTTCCTACAGGGTGGTGGCAATGAGCAGTTCTTC. It yields the protein CASSFLQGGGNEQFF. The chain has TRBV13 and TRBJ2-1, with D possibly TRBD1 on 6 matching bases. There are 15 residues in the CDR3. In germline, CDR1 is PRHDT, CDR2 FYEKMQ (reference sequence). Trimming removed 3 bases at V and 6 bases at J, with 15 bases between. Using reference TRBV13 and TRBJ2-1 for the parts outside the CDR3, the full variable domain is AAGVIQSPRHLIKEKRETATLKCYPIPRHDTVYWYQQGPGQDPQFLISFYEKMQSDKGSIPDRFSAQQFSDYHSELNMSSLELGDSALYFCASSFLQGGGNEQFFGPGTRLTVL.